The rows below give T cell receptor beta chains drawn from one sample of a study of cytomegalovirus exposure and HLA in healthy donors. Sequenced by immunoSEQ multiplex PCR; TCRdb stores in-frame clones only, minus some. The sample has 110,000 to 150,000 clones; over 90% are singletons. Sequencing used PBMCs. The receptors originated from a man younger than 35 in good health and CMV-seropositive. The CDR3 runs from the conserved cysteine through the conserved F or W. The D gene is left open where the match is weak. Part of the rows lack a size; the others show once, few, many or a class for expanded clones.

J gene,D gene,V gene,clone size,CDR3 DNA,CDR3 protein
TRBJ2-2,TRBD2,TRBV4-2,few,TGTGCCAGCAGCCGGACTAGCGGGAGTGACGGGGAGCTGTTTTTT,CASSRTSGSDGELFF
TRBJ1-2,.,TRBV5-1,.,TGCGCCAGCAGCATTGGACAATCTAACTATGGCTACACCTTC,CASSIGQSNYGYTF
TRBJ2-5,.,TRBV5-6,few,TGTGCCAGCAGCTTGGTACAGCTAAGCCAAGAGACCCAGTACTTC,CASSLVQLSQETQYF
TRBJ1-1,.,TRBV4-2,once,TGTGCCAGCAGCCTTCATGGCCGGGGAGAAGCTTTCTTT,CASSLHGRGEAFF
TRBJ2-7,.,TRBV7-8,.,TGTGCCAGCAGCCGCGGTGCGGCCCCGATAACCTACGAGCAGTACTTC,CASSRGAAPITYEQYF
TRBJ2-2,TRBD2,TRBV6-4,.,TGTGCCAGCAGTGAGGCGGGAGAAGGCGGGGAGCTGTTTTTT,CASSEAGEGGELFF
TRBJ2-7,TRBD2,TRBV6-1,.,TGTGCCAGCAGTGAAAGGGCGGGAGGGTCCTACGAGCAGTACTTC,CASSERAGGSYEQYF
TRBJ2-7,TRBD2,TRBV6-1,once,TGTGCCAGCAGCCATCGACTAGCGGGAGCCTACGAGCAGTACTTC,CASSHRLAGAYEQYF
TRBJ2-1,.,TRBV9,.,TGTGCCAGCAGCGTAGAAACTGACAGAGAGCAGTTCTTC,CASSVETDREQFF
TRBJ2-1,.,TRBV20-1,.,TGCAGTGCCCCCTCTAATGAGCAGTTCTTC,CSAPSNEQFF
TRBJ1-1,TRBD1,TRBV5-1,.,TGCGCCAGCAGCTTGGCCCCGGGACAGACGAACACTGAAGCTTTCTTT,CASSLAPGQTNTEAFF
TRBJ2-1,TRBD1,TRBV7-8,.,TGTGCCAGCAGCACGCTGACAGGGGGCGTCTACAATGAGCAGTTCTTC,CASSTLTGGVYNEQFF
TRBJ2-5,.,TRBV5-1,.,TGCGCCAGCAGTCAGGGCAATCAAGAGACCCAGTACTTC,CASSQGNQETQYF
TRBJ2-2,TRBD1,TRBV5-1,.,TGCGCCAGCAGCCGGACAGGGGGCTTCACCGGGGAGCTGTTTTTT,CASSRTGGFTGELFF
TRBJ2-1,.,TRBV5-1,.,TGCGCCAGCAGCGGAGTCCCCAACAAGGGGTACAATGAGCAGTTCTTC,CASSGVPNKGYNEQFF
TRBJ2-2,.,TRBV5-1,few,TGCGCCAGCAGCCCATGGGGGACTTTGAACACCGGGGAGCTGTTTTTT,CASSPWGTLNTGELFF
TRBJ1-4,.,TRBV29-1,.,TGCAGCGTTGAAGATGAATCCGGGACAAGGGGTGAAAAACTGTTTTTT,CSVEDESGTRGEKLFF
TRBJ2-5,TRBD1,TRBV5-4,.,TGTGCCAGCAGCCTCGGGACAGGGGGTAAAGAGACCCAGTACTTC,CASSLGTGGKETQYF
TRBJ1-1,TRBD1,TRBV30,.,TGTGCCTGGGGACAGGGAGTTGAAGCTTTCTTT,CAWGQGVEAFF
TRBJ2-3,TRBD2,TRBV10-2,.,TGCGCCAGCAGGACGTCTAGCGGGAGGGCGGGTAGCACAGATACGCAGTATTTT,CASRTSSGRAGSTDTQYF
TRBJ2-3,.,TRBV7-9,.,TGTGCCAGCAGCTTAGTTGGCGGAGATACGCAGTATTTT,CASSLVGGDTQYF
TRBJ2-3,TRBD2,TRBV2,.,TGTGCCAGCAGTGAACTAGCGGGAGGGGGAGATACGCAGTATTTT,CASSELAGGGDTQYF
TRBJ2-7,TRBD1,TRBV29-1,.,TGCAGCGTTAACGGAGGACAGGGGGTCTACGAGCAGTACTTC,CSVNGGQGVYEQYF
TRBJ1-2,TRBD1,TRBV6-5,.,TGTGCCAGCAGTTACAAGGGGGCTAGGGGCTACACCTTC,CASSYKGARGYTF
TRBJ1-1,TRBD1,TRBV5-1,.,TGCGCCAGCAGCTTGCGGACAGGAGGGAACACTGAAGCTTTCTTT,CASSLRTGGNTEAFF
TRBJ2-7,.,TRBV5-4,.,TGTGCCAGCAGCTTGGCCGTCCCTCCCTACGAGCAGTACTTC,CASSLAVPPYEQYF